A single sample is the source of the 10 T cell receptor beta chains below, sequenced in a study of T cells in Graves' hyperthyroidism and ophthalmopathy. RNA transcripts provided the source from which TCR beta CDR3 regions were amplified. In the first-round RT-PCR of the TCR CDR3, the HTBI primer set was used. A single record per CDR3 protein comes from TCRdb applying MiXCR to the multiplex PCR reads. Here the sample spans around 250,000 distinct CDR3 sequences, roughly 15% being singletons. The specimen was blood. These receptors came from a woman in her thirties or forties with Graves' hyperthyroidism that later progressed to Graves' ophthalmopathy.

This clonotype was observed many times. This chain uses TRBV14 with TRBJ2-3; D is uncertain. Germline V gene sequence: CDR1 SGHDN, CDR2 FVKESK. CDR3 length equals 11 residues. V lost 3 bases and J lost 2, with 0 bases in between. CDR3 sequence (DNA): TGTGCCAGCAGCCACACAGATACGCAGTATTTT. It codes for CASSHTDTQYF.

This clonotype was seen many times. The V gene is TRBV10-3, the J gene TRBJ2-3; 12 bases map to TRBD2. Unmatched junction bases numbered 9, after V lost 6 bases and J lost 5 bases. The CDR3 is made up of 16 amino acids. The germline V gene encodes CDR1 ENHRY and CDR2 SYGVKD. The CDR3 sequence: CAISFGLAGSGDTQYF. The CDR3 coding sequence is TGTGCCATCAGCTTCGGACTAGCGGGAAGTGGAGATACGCAGTATTTT.

The chain combines TRBV6-1 with TRBJ2-2; TRBD2 matches at 7 bases. The CDR3 consists of 15 residues. V was clipped by 6 bases and J by 6 bases; unmatched bases: 10. The germline V gene encodes CDR1 MNHNS and CDR2 SASEGT. This chain's CDR3 is CASSGREARPGELFF. CDR3 in DNA: TGTGCCAGCAGCGGCCGGGAGGCCAGACCCGGGGAGCTGTTTTTT.

As for this clonotype: Sequence at one end of the junction differs from germline and may be a read error. In DNA form, the CDR3 reads TGCGCCAGCAGCCAAGCTTTCTCTAGCACAGATGCGCAGTATTTT. Encoded protein: CASSQAFSSTDAQYF. The V and J genes are TRBV4-1 and TRBJ2-3; D is possibly TRBD2 (5 bases). The CDR3 sequence is 15 residues long. Germline V gene sequence: CDR1 MGHRA, CDR2 YSYEKL.

Concerning this clonotype itself: This may be a read error: a much more frequent sequence differs by one nucleotide. The chain employs TRBV6-1 and TRBJ2-2; TRBD2 is a possible D gene (6 bases). Germline V gene data show CDR1 as MNHNS and CDR2 as SASEGT. V was pared by 6 bases and J by 10 bases, with 18 bases between. This CDR3 region has 14 residues. The CDR3 loop reads CASRPLLASVELFF. CDR3 in DNA: TGTGCCAGCAGACCCCTACTAGCCTCCGTGGAGCTGTTTTTT.

This clonotype was detected many times. This rearrangement joins TRBV3-1 to TRBJ2-7, with a possible D match to TRBD2 (5 bases). V was shortened by 2 bases and J by 7 bases, with 15 bases between the two germline ends. The V gene's germline CDR1 is LGHDT and CDR2 YNNKEL (reference sequence). The CDR3 length is 14 residues. CDR3 region: CASSQTGRPGEQYF. Written as DNA, the CDR3 is TGTGCCAGCAGCCAAACGGGCCGGCCGGGGGAGCAGTACTTC.

This clonotype was detected ten times or more. The gene calls are TRBV28 and TRBJ1-6, with D perhaps matching TRBD1 (5 bases). CDR1 is MDHEN and CDR2 is SYDVKM in the germline V gene. The CDR3 covers 19 residues. Trimming took off 4 bases at V and 6 bases at J, with 25 bases between the two ends. The CDR3 here is CASSSPKSPGPRRNSPLHF. The CDR3 DNA reads TGTGCCAGCAGTTCCCCCAAGTCCCCGGGACCCCGGCGTAATTCACCCCTCCACTTT.

This clonotype was observed many times. This chain links TRBV3-1 with TRBJ2-7; TRBD2 matches 12 bases. This CDR3 has 15 amino acids. The V gene's germline CDR1 is LGHDT and CDR2 YNNKEL (reference sequence). The junction had 6 bases not matched to a gene; V was cut back by 3 bases and J by 6 bases. CDR3 in DNA: TGTGCCAGCAGCCATCTAGCGGGAGGGCAAGGCGAGCAGTACTTC. Protein sequence: CASSHLAGGQGEQYF.

This chain connects TRBV28 to TRBJ2-2; D gene ambiguous. This CDR3 is 16 amino acids long. Germline V gene sequence: CDR1 MDHEN, CDR2 SYDVKM. V was trimmed by 5 bases and J by 0 bases, leaving 13 bases between them. The CDR3 DNA sequence: TGTGCCAGCAGTCACCCCATTTGGGCGAACACCGGGGAGCTGTTTTTT. It codes for CASSHPIWANTGELFF.

This clonotype has a count of ten or more. The V call is TRBV2, the J call TRBJ2-2; D not certain. Germline lookup yields CDR1 SNHLY and CDR2 FYNNEI. This CDR3 contains 15 residues. V gave up 5 bases and J gave up 6 bases, with 16 bases separating them. CDR3 bases: TGTGCCAGCAGTAAAGGACCGATCGGGCCCGGGGAGCTGTTTTTT. Translated: CASSKGPIGPGELFF.